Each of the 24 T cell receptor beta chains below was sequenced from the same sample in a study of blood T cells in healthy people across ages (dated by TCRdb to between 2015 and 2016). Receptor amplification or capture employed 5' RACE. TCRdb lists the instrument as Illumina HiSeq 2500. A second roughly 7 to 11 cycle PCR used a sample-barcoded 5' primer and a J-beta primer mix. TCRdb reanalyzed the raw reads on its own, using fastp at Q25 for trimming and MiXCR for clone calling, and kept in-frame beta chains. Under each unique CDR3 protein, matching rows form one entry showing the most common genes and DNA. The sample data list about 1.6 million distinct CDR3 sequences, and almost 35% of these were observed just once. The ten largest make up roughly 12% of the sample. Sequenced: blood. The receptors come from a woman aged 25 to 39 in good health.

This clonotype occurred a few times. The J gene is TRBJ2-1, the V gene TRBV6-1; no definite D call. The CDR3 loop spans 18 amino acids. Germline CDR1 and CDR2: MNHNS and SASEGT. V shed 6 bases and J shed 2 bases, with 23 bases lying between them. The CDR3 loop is CASSVRFRSTTTYNEQFF. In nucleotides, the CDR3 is TGTGCCAGCAGCGTCAGGTTCCGCTCGACGACCACCTACAATGAGCAGTTCTTC.

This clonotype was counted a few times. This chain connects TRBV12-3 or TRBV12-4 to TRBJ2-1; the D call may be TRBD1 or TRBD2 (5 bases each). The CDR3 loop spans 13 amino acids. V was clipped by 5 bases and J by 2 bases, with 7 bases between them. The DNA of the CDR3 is TGTGCCAGCAGTGGGGACCCCTACAATGAGCAGTTCTTC. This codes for CASSGDPYNEQFF.

CDR3 coding DNA: TGTGCCAGCTCACCTAGGCAGGGGCACTACGAGCAGTACTTC. Protein sequence: CASSPRQGHYEQYF. The rearrangement joins TRBV18 to TRBJ2-7, with a possible D match to TRBD1 (6 bases). The germline gives CDR1 KGHSH, CDR2 LQKENI. Trimming removed 3 bases at V and 3 bases at J, with 12 bases between. This CDR3 is 14 amino acids long.

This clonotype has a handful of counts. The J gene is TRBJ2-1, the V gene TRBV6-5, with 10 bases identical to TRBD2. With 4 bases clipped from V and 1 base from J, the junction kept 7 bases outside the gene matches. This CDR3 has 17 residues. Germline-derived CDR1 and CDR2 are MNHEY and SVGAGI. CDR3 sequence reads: CASSSPGLARSYNEQFF. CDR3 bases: TGTGCCAGCAGTTCCCCGGGACTAGCGAGATCCTACAATGAGCAGTTCTTC.

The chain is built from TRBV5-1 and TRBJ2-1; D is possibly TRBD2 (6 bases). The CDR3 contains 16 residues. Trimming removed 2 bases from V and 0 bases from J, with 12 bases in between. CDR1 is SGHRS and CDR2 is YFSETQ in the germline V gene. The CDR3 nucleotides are TGCGCCAGCAGCTTTAGGGCGGGGAGCTCCTACAATGAGCAGTTCTTC. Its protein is CASSFRAGSSYNEQFF.

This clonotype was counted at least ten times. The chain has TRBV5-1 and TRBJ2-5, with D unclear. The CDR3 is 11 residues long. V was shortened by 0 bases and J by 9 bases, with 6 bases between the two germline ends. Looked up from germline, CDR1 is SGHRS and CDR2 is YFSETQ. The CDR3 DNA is TGCGCCAGCAGCTTGGGATTAGCCCAGTACTTC. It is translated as CASSLGLAQYF. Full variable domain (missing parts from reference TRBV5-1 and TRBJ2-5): KAGVTQTPRYLIKTRGQQVTLSCSPISGHRSVSWYQQTPGQGLQFLFEYFSETQRNKGNFPGRFSGRQFSNSRSEMNVSTLELGDSALYLCASSLGLAQYFGPGTRLLVL.

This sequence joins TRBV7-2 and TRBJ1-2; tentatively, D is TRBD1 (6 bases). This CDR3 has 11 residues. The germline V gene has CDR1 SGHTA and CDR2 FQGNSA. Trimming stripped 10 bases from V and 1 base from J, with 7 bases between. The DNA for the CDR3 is TGTGCCAACAGGGATAACTATGGCTACACCTTC. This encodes CANRDNYGYTF.

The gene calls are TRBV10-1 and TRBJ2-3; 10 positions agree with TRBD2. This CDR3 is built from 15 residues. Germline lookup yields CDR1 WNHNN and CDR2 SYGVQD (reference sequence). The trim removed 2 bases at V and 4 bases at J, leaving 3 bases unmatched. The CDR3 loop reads CASSELAGVPDTQYF. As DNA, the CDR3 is TGCGCCAGCAGTGAGCTAGCGGGAGTCCCAGATACGCAGTATTTT.

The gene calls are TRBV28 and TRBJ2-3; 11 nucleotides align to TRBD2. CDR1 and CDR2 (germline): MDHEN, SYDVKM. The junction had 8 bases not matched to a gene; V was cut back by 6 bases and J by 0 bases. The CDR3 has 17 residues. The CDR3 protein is CASRRGIAGGSTDTQYF. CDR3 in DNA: TGTGCCAGCAGACGGGGCATAGCGGGGGGGAGCACAGATACGCAGTATTTT.

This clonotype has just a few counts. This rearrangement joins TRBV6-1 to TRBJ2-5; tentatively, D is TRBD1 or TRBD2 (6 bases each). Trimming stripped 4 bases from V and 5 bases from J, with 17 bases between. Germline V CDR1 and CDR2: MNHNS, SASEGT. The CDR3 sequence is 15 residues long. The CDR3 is CASSVGGLTMETQYF. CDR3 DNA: TGTGCCAGCAGTGTTGGGGGGCTAACAATGGAGACCCAGTACTTC.

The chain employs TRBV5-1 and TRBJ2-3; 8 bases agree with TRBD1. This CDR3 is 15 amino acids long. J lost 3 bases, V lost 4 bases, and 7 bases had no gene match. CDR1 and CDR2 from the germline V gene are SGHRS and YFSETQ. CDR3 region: CASSQARGRTDTQYF. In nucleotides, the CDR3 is TGCGCCAGCAGCCAAGCCAGGGGGCGGACAGATACGCAGTATTTT.

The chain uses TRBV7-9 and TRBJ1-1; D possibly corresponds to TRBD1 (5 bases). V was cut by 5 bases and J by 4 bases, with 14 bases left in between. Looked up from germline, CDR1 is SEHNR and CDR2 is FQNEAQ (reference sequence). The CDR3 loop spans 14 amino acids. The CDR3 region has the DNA TGTGCCAGCAGCCTCTCTCGAGGGGTCACTGAAGCTTTCTTT. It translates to CASSLSRGVTEAFF. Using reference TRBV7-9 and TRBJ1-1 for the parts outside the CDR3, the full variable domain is DTGVSQNPRHKITKRGQNVTFRCDPISEHNRLYWYRQTLGQGPEFLTYFQNEAQLEKSRLLSDRFSAERPKGSFSTLEIQRTEQGDSAMYLCASSLSRGVTEAFFGQGTRLTVV.

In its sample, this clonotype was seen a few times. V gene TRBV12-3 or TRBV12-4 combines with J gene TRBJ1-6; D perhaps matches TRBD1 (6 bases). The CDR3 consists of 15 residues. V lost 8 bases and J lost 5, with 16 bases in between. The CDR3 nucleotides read TGTGCCAGCGCTAACAGGGTGGGGGATAATTCACCCCTCCACTTT. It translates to CASANRVGDNSPLHF.

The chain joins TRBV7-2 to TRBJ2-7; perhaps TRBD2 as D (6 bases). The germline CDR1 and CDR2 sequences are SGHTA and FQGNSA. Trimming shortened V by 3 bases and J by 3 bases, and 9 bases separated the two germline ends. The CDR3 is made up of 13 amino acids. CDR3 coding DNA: TGTGCCAGCAGCTTTAGCGGAGACTACGAGCAGTACTTC. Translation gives CASSFSGDYEQYF.

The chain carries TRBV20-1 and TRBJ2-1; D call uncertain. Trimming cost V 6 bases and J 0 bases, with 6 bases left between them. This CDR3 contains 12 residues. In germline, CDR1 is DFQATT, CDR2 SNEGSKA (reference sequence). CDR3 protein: CSAEYSYNEQFF. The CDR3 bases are TGCAGTGCGGAATACTCCTACAATGAGCAGTTCTTC.

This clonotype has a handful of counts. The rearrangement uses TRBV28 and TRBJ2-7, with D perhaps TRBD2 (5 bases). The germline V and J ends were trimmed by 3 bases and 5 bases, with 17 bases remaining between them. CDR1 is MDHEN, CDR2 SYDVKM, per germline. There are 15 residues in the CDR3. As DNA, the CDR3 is TGTGCCAGCAGTTTGTCCCCGGGAAGTACCGACGAGCAGTACTTC. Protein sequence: CASSLSPGSTDEQYF.

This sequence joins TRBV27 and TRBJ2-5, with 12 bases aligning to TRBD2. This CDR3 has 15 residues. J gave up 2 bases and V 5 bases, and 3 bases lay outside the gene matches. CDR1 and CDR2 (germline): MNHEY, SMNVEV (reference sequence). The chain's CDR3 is CASSMTSGGQETQYF. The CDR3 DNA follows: TGTGCCAGCAGTATGACTAGCGGGGGACAAGAGACCCAGTACTTC.

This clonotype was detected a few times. The CDR3 region is CASSWTPGYEQYF. CDR3 in DNA: TGTGCCAGCAGTTGGACCCCCGGGTACGAGCAGTACTTC. The chain recombines TRBV28 with TRBJ2-7; D uncertain. CDR3 length equals 13 residues. V lost 4 bases and J 4 bases, leaving 11 bases between the germline ends. CDR1 and CDR2 from the germline V gene are MDHEN and SYDVKM.

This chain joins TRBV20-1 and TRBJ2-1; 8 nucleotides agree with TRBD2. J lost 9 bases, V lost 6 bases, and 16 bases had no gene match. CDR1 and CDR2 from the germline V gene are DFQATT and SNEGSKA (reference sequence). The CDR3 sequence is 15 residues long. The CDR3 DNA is TGCAGTGCCCCTTCCCGGCGGGGGGCGGGGGGTGAGCAGTTCTTC. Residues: CSAPSRRGAGGEQFF.

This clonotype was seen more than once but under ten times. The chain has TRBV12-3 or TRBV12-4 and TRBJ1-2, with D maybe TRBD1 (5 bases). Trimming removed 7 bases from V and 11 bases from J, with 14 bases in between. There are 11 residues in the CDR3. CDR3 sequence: CASIPFWGYTF. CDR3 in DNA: TGTGCCAGCATTCCGTTTTGGGGGTACACCTTC.

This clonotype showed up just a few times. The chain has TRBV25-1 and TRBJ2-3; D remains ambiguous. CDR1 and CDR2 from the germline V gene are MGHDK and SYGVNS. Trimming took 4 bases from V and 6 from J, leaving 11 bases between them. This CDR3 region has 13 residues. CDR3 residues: CASSVQSADTQYF. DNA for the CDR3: TGTGCCAGCAGTGTACAGTCGGCCGATACGCAGTATTTT.

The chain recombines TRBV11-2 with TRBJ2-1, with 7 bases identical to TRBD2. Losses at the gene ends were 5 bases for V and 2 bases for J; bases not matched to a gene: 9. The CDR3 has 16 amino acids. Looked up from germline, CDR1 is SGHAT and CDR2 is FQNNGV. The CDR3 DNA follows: TGTGCCAGCAGCGGACCGGGACTAAGTACCTACAATGAGCAGTTCTTC. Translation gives CASSGPGLSTYNEQFF. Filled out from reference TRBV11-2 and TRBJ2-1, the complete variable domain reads EAGVAQSPRYKIIEKRQSVAFWCNPISGHATLYWYQQILGQGPKLLIQFQNNGVVDDSQLPKDRFSAERLKGVDSTLKIQPAKLEDSAVYLCASSGPGLSTYNEQFFGPGTRLTVL.

The CDR3 here is CASSYSRAGAYEQYF. The DNA of the CDR3 is TGTGCCAGCAGTTACTCGAGAGCGGGGGCCTACGAGCAGTACTTC. The V call is TRBV6-5, the J call TRBJ2-7; the match to TRBD2 covers 8 bases. The trim removed 0 bases at V and 2 bases at J, leaving 3 bases unmatched. CDR1 and CDR2 from the germline V gene are MNHEY and SVGAGI. The CDR3 runs to 15 residues.

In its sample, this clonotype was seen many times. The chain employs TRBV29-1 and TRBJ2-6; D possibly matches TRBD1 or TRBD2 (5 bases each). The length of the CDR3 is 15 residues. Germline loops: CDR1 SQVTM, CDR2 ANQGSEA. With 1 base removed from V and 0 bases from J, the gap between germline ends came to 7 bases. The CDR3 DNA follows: TGCAGCGTTGAAGGGGGGAGCTCTGGGGCCAACGTCCTGACTTTC. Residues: CSVEGGSSGANVLTF.